The rows below give T cell receptor beta chains drawn from one sample of a study of T cells in Graves' hyperthyroidism and ophthalmopathy. TCRdb reprocessed the multiplex PCR reads with MiXCR, giving one entry per CDR3 protein. The table has fewer than 650,000 distinct CDR3 sequences, over 45% seen once. The sample consisted of peripheral blood or thyroid tissue (not recorded which). The source is an adult woman with Graves' disease, either hyperthyroidism or ophthalmopathy (not recorded which). CDR3s include the opening cysteine and the closing phenylalanine or tryptophan. Fields, in order: CDR3 length, D gene, V gene, clone size, J gene, CDR3 protein, CDR3 DNA. The D gene is left open where the match is weak. Clone size is not always given. Where it is, it says once, few, many or a class for expanded clones.

12	TRBD2	TRBV2	-	TRBJ2-3	CVRLAGADTQYF	TGTGTCAGACTAGCGGGAGCAGATACGCAGTATTTT
13	-	TRBV7-2	-	TRBJ1-5	CASSPEVRLPQHF	TGTGCCAGCAGCCCGGAGGTTCGATTGCCCCAGCATTTT
11	-	TRBV20-1	many	TRBJ2-7	CSASRGYEQYF	TGCAGTGCTAGTCGTGGCTACGAGCAGTACTTC
13	-	TRBV9	-	TRBJ1-6	CASSVGWSSPLHF	TGTGCCAGCAGCGTAGGCTGGTCTTCACCCCTCCACTTT
14	-	TRBV7-3	once	TRBJ2-2	CASSLTGPPDELFF	TGTGCCAGCAGCTTAACGGGGCCACCCGATGAGCTGTTTTTT
16	-	TRBV2	many	TRBJ2-5	CASSARAPRPEETQYF	TGTGCCAGCAGTGCGAGGGCCCCCCGGCCTGAAGAGACCCAGTACTTC
17	TRBD2	TRBV29-1	-	TRBJ2-7	CSVGAMGRTSGGYEQYF	TGCAGCGTTGGGGCCATGGGTCGGACTAGCGGGGGCTACGAGCAGTACTTC
14	-	TRBV12-3/TRBV12-4	-	TRBJ2-7	CASSGVGLPYDQYF	TGTGCCAGCAGTGGGGTGGGACTGCCCTACGATCAGTACTTC
13	-	TRBV7-9	many	TRBJ1-1	CASSGPARSEAFF	TGTGCCAGCAGCGGGCCAGCAAGATCCGAAGCTTTCTTT
14	-	TRBV10-3	many	TRBJ1-6	CAISLQGENSPLHF	TGTGCCATCAGCTTACAGGGAGAAAATTCACCCCTCCACTTT
14	-	TRBV12-3/TRBV12-4	many	TRBJ2-2	CASNKALSTGELFF	TGTGCCAGCAACAAAGCCCTTTCCACCGGGGAGCTGTTTTTT
15	-	TRBV5-4	-	TRBJ1-1	CASSATDAGGTEAFF	TGTGCCAGCAGCGCCACGGACGCGGGAGGCACTGAAGCTTTCTTT
13	TRBD1	TRBV29-1	-	TRBJ1-1	CSTTRGRDTEAFF	TGCAGCACCACTAGGGGGCGAGATACTGAAGCTTTCTTT
16	-	TRBV6-5	-	TRBJ2-7	CASSEGSWEIPYEQYF	TGTGCCAGCAGTGAAGGGTCTTGGGAGATCCCCTACGAGCAGTACTTC
15	-	TRBV2	-	TRBJ1-2	CASSEAVPPTWGYTF	TGTGCCAGCAGTGAGGCCGTTCCTCCGACCTGGGGCTACACCTTC
17	TRBD1	TRBV20-1	many	TRBJ1-5	CSAREGGNRGGNQPQHF	TGCAGTGCTAGAGAAGGGGGGAACAGGGGCGGGAATCAGCCCCAGCATTTT
13	-	TRBV20-1	-	TRBJ1-2	CSGEGLLDYGYTF	TGCAGTGGGGAGGGGCTGCTCGACTATGGCTACACCTTC
13	-	TRBV7-6	many	TRBJ2-5	CASSLDPPKTQYF	TGTGCCAGCAGCTTAGACCCGCCTAAGACCCAGTACTTC
15	TRBD1	TRBV24-1	-	TRBJ1-2	CATSDLKTGDDGYTF	TGTGCCACCAGTGACCTAAAAACAGGGGACGATGGCTACACCTTC
9	-	TRBV7-9	few	TRBJ1-2	CAKLNGYTF	TGTGCCAAACTAAATGGCTACACCTTC
15	TRBD1	TRBV2	-	TRBJ1-1	CASSVHGQGITEAFF	TGTGCCAGCAGTGTGCACGGACAGGGCATTACTGAAGCTTTCTTT
12	-	TRBV11-2	many	TRBJ1-6	CASSPGNSPLHF	TGTGCCAGCAGTCCAGGGAATTCACCCCTCCACTTT
14	-	TRBV20-1	-	TRBJ1-1	CSASWVGRNTEAFF	TGCAGTGCTAGTTGGGTAGGGCGGAACACTGAAGCTTTCTTT
12	TRBD1	TRBV7-2	-	TRBJ2-7	CASSSGQGGQYF	TGTGCCAGCAGCTCGGGACAGGGTGGGCAGTACTTC
16	-	TRBV12-3/TRBV12-4	-	TRBJ2-7	CASSRMWVQGGNEQYF	TGTGCCAGCAGCCGAATGTGGGTTCAGGGGGGGAACGAGCAGTACTTC
15	-	TRBV19	-	TRBJ1-5	CASRDVSGLRQPQHF	TGTGCCAGTAGGGACGTTAGCGGTCTCAGGCAGCCCCAGCATTTT
13	-	TRBV6-2/TRBV6-3	-	TRBJ2-7	CASSYRGNNEQYF	TGTGCCAGCAGTTACAGGGGTAACAACGAGCAGTACTTC
16	TRBD2	TRBV14	few	TRBJ2-7	CASSPYTSGGPYGQYF	TGTGCCAGCAGCCCGTATACTAGCGGGGGCCCCTACGGGCAGTACTTC
14	-	TRBV28	-	TRBJ1-1	CASSLGFEGSEAFF	TGTGCCAGCAGTTTAGGTTTCGAGGGTTCTGAAGCTTTCTTT
14	-	TRBV7-2	once	TRBJ1-3	CASTRVVPGNTIYF	TGTGCCAGCACCCGGGTGGTTCCTGGAAACACCATATATTTT
14	-	TRBV7-2	many	TRBJ2-7	CASSLQVAAYEQYF	TGTGCCAGCAGCTTACAGGTTGCGGCCTACGAGCAGTACTTC
14	TRBD1	TRBV29-1	-	TRBJ1-4	CSLAIRGTNEKLFF	TGCAGCTTGGCAATCAGGGGGACTAATGAAAAACTGTTTTTT
11	-	TRBV20-1	-	TRBJ2-5	CSKSGGEAQYF	TGCAGTAAAAGCGGCGGAGAGGCCCAGTACTTC